This TCR beta chain comes out of a study of blood T cell repertoires in COVID-19. Study at large: COVID-19 samples from acute and convalescent phases originated in the United States, Italy and Spain. PBMCs, B-cell-depleted T cells, or T cells were the source of the cDNA or gDNA that made up the material.

In the authors' workflow: Amplification of reference gene primers provided the estimated nucleated cell counts. Some clones are missing from TCRdb's copy, which holds only in-frame ones; the method was immunoSEQ multiplex PCR. That table is the source of V, J and clone size, and D and trimming were worked out from the DNA. The sample contains 35,000 to 50,000 clones, more than 80% of which appear only once. With V trimmed by 5 bases and J by 6 bases, 15 bases remained unmatched. Germline CDR1 is SGHTA and CDR2 is FQGTGA. CDR3 length equals 17 residues. This TCR was sampled from a man in his 60s with acute or convalescent COVID-19. Specimen: peripheral blood. The genes are TRBV7-3 and TRBJ2-1; 8 bases agree with TRBD2. The CDR3 nucleotides read TGTGCCAGCAGCCCGACGTTGGGCGGGGGGACGGGCAATGAGCAGTTCTTC. Its protein product is CASSPTLGGGTGNEQFF.